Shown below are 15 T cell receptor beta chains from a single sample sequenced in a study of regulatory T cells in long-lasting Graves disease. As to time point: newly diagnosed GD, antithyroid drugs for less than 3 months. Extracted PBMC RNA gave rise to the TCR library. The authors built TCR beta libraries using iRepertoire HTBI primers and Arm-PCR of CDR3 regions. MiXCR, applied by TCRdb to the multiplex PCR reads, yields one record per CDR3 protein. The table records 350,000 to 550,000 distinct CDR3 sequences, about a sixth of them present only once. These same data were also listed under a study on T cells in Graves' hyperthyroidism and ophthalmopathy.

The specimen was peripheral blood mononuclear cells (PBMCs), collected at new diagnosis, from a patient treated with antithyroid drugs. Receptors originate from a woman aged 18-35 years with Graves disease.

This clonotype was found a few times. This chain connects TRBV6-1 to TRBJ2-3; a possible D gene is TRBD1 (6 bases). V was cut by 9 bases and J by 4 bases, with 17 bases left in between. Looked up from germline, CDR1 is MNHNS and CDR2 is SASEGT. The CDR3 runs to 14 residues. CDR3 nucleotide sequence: TGTGCCAGTTCCGGGACAAGTGAAGCAGATACGCAGTATTTT. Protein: CASSGTSEADTQYF.

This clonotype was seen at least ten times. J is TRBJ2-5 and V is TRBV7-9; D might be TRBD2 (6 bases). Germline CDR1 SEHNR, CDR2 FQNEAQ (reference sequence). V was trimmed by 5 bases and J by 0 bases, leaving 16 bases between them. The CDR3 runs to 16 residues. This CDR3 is CASSHSGTPYQETQYF. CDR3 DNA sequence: TGTGCCAGCAGCCATAGTGGGACTCCGTACCAAGAGACCCAGTACTTC.

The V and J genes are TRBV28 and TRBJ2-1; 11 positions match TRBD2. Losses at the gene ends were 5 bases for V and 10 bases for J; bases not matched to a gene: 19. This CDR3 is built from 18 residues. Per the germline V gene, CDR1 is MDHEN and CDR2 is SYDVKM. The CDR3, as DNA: TGTGCCAGCAGTCCTCCACCGTGGCGGGGGACTAGCGGAAGGGAGCAGTTCTTC. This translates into CASSPPPWRGTSGREQFF.

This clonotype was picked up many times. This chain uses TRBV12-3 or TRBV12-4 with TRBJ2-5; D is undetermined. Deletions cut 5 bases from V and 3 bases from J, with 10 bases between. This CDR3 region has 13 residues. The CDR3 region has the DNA TGTGCCAGCAGTAGCAGGAGAAAAGAGACCCAGTACTTC. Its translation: CASSSRRKETQYF.

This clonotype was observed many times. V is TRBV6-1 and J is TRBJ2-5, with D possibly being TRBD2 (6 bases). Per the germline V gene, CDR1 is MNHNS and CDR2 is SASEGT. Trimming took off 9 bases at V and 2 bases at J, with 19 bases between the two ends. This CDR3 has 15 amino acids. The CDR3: CASDYFGGIQETQYF. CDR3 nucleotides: TGTGCCAGTGACTACTTCGGGGGAATACAAGAGACCCAGTACTTC.

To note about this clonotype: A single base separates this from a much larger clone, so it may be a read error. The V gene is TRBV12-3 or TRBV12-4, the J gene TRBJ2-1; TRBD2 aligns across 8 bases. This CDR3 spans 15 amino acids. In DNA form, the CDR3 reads TGTGCCGGCAGTATTAGCGGGGTAAAATACAATGAGCAGTTCTTC. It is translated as CAGSISGVKYNEQFF.

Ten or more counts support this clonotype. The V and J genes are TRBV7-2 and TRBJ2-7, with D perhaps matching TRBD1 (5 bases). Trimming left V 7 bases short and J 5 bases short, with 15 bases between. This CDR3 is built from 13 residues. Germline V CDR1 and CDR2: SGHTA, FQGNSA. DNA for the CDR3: TGTGCCAGCAACGTGGGGCGGAATAACGAGCAGTACTTC. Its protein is CASNVGRNNEQYF.

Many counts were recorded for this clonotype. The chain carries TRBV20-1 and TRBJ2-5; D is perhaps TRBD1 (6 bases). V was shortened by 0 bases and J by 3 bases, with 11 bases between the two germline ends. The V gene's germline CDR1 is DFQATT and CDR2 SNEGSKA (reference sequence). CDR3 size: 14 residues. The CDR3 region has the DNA TGCAGTGCTAGAGATCTCGGACAGAAAGAGACCCAGTACTTC. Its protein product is CSARDLGQKETQYF.

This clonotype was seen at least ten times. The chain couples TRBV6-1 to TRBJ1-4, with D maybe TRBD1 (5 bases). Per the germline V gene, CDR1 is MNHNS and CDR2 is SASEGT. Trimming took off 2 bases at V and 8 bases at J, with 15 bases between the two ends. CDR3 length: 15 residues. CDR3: CASSEMSAGNEKLFF. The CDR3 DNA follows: TGTGCCAGCAGTGAAATGTCGGCAGGGAACGAAAAACTGTTTTTT.

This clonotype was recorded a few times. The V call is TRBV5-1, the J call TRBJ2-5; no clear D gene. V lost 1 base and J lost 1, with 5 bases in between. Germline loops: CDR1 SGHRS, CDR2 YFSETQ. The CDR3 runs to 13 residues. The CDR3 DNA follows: TGCGCCAGCAGCTTGAGCAGCCAAGAGACCCAGTACTTC. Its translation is CASSLSSQETQYF.

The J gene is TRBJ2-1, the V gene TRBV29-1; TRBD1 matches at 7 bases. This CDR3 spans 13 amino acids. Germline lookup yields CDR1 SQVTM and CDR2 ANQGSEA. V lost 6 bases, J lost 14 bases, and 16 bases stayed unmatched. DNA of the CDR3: TGCAGCGTGCCAGACACAGGGGTTGGTAGGGAGTTCTTC. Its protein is CSVPDTGVGREFF.

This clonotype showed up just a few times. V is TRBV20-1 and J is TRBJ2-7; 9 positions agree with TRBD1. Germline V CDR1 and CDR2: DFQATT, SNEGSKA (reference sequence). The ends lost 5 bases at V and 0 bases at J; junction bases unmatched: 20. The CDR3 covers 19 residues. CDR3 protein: CSALPLRDRDVHSSYEQYF. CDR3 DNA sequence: TGCAGTGCTCTACCACTCCGGGACAGGGATGTTCATAGCTCCTACGAGCAGTACTTC.

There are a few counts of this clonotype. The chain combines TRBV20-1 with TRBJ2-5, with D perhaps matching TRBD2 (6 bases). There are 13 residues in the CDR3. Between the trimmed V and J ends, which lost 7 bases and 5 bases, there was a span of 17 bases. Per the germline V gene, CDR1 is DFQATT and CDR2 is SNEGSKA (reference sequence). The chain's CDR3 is CSVAAGAQETQYF. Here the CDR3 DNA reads TGCAGTGTAGCGGCGGGTGCCCAGGAGACCCAGTACTTC.

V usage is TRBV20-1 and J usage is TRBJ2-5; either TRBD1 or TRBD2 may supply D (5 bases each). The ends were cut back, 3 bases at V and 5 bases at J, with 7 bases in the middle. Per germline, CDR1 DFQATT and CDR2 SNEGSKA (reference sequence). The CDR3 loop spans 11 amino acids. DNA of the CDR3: TGCAGTGCTAGGGGGGTCGAGACCCAGTACTTC. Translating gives CSARGVETQYF.

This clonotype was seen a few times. CDR3 coding DNA: TGCAGCGTTGAAGATTTGACAGGGCCCTATGGCTACACCTTC. It yields the protein CSVEDLTGPYGYTF. This chain connects TRBV29-1 to TRBJ1-2; 7 nucleotides align to TRBD1. The V segment lost 0 bases and the J segment 4 bases; nucleotides outside the gene matches: 5. CDR1 is SQVTM, CDR2 ANQGSEA, per germline. The CDR3 has 14 amino acids.